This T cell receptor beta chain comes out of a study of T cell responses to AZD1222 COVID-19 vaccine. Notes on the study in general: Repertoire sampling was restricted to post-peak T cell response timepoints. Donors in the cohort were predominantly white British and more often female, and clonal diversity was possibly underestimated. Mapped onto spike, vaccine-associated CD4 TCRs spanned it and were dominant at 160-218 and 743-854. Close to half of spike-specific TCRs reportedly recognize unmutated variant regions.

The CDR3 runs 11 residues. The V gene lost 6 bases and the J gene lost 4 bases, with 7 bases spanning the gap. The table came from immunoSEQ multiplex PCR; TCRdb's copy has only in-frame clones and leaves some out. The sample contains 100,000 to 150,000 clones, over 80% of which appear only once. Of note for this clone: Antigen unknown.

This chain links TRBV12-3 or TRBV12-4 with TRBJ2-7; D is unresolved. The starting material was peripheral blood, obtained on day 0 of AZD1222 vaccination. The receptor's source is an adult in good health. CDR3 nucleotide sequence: TGTGCCAGCAGCACAGCTTACGAGCAGTACTTC. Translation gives CASSTAYEQYF.